One and the same sample provided the 4 T cell receptor beta chains below, sequenced in a study of blood T cell repertoires in COVID-19. Sequenced by immunoSEQ multiplex PCR; TCRdb stores in-frame clones only, minus some. The repertoire includes roughly 100,000 clones, around nine tenths of them detected once, and about 3% sits in the top ten. Sequenced input: peripheral blood. These receptors originate from a human donor in a cohort sampled during active COVID-19.

The genes are TRBV7-2 and TRBJ2-3; 9 bases agree with TRBD1. This CDR3 contains 16 residues. The V segment lost 0 bases and the J segment 2 bases; nucleotides outside the gene matches: 3. Per germline, CDR1 SGHTA and CDR2 FQGNSA. The CDR3 region has the DNA TGTGCCAGCAGCTTAGCCGGGACAGGGACCACAGATACGCAGTATTTT. This sequence encodes CASSLAGTGTTDTQYF. The variable domain in full, completed from reference TRBV7-2 and TRBJ2-3, reads GAGVSQSPSNKVTEKGKDVELRCDPISGHTALYWYRQSLGQGLEFLIYFQGNSAPDKSGLPSDRFSAERTGGSVSTLTIQRTQQEDSAVYLCASSLAGTGTTDTQYFGPGTRLTVL.

The gene calls are TRBV6-5 and TRBJ1-6; tentatively, D is TRBD1 (6 bases). V lost 7 bases to trimming and J lost 4 bases, with 8 bases between them. The CDR3 covers 13 residues. Germline values: CDR1 MNHEY, CDR2 SVGAGI. The CDR3 loop is CASNGQYNSPLHF. The CDR3 DNA sequence: TGTGCCAGCAACGGACAGTATAATTCACCCCTCCACTTT.

The chain carries TRBV7-2 and TRBJ2-7; 14 bases align to TRBD2. The V gene end was trimmed by 5 bases and the J gene end by 6 bases; junction bases not matched to a gene: 9. This CDR3 has 16 residues. CDR1 SGHTA and CDR2 FQGNSA come from the germline V gene. The CDR3 sequence is CASSPRLAGGPGEQYF. The CDR3 DNA sequence: TGTGCCAGCAGCCCCCGACTAGCGGGAGGGCCGGGCGAGCAGTACTTC.

The chain is built from TRBV2 and TRBJ1-6, with D uncertain. Trimming shortened V by 6 bases and J by 0 bases, and 6 bases separated the two germline ends. CDR1 is SNHLY, CDR2 FYNNEI, per germline. The CDR3 covers 14 residues. The CDR3 spells CASRVSSYNSPLHF. The CDR3 nucleotides read TGTGCCAGCAGGGTGAGCTCCTATAATTCACCCCTCCACTTT.